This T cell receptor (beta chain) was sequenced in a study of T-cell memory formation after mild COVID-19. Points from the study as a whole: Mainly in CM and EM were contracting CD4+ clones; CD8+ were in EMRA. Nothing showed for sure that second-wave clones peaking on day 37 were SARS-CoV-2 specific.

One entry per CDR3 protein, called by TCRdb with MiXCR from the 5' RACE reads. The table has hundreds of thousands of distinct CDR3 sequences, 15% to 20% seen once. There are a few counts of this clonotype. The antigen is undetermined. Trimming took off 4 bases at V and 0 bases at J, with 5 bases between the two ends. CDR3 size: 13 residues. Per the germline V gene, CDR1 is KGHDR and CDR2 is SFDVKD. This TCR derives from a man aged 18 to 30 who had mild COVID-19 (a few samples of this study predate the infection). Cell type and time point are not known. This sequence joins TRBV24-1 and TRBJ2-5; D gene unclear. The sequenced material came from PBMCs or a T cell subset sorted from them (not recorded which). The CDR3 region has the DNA TGTGCCACCAGTGAAGGAAACCAAGAGACCCAGTACTTC. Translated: CATSEGNQETQYF.